The rows below give T cell receptor beta chains drawn from one sample of a study of blood T cell repertoires in COVID-19. The repertoire was sequenced with immunoSEQ multiplex PCR; TCRdb's copy has only in-frame clones and lacks some. The table has 140,000 to 150,000 clones, around 88% seen once. The sequencing input was peripheral blood. These receptors came from a man aged 55-75 years with active or convalescent COVID-19. The CDR3 runs from the conserved cysteine through the conserved F or W. Each record gives: D gene, V gene, J gene, clone size, CDR3 DNA, CDR3 protein. A D gene is named only where the DNA matches it firmly. Clone size, where shown, is once, few, many, or a class for clones that have expanded.

D gene: .; V gene: TRBV19; J gene: TRBJ1-5; clone size: .; CDR3 DNA: TGTGCCAGTAGTATCCCAAGCAATCAGCCCCAGCATTTT; CDR3 protein: CASSIPSNQPQHF
D gene: .; V gene: TRBV19; J gene: TRBJ2-7; clone size: .; CDR3 DNA: TGTGCCAGTAGTCTCAACAGGGCTCTGGGCTACGAGCAGTACTTC; CDR3 protein: CASSLNRALGYEQYF
D gene: TRBD2; V gene: TRBV30; J gene: TRBJ2-7; clone size: .; CDR3 DNA: TGTGCCTGGAGTCTTGGAGGACTAGCTGGCGAGCAGTACTTC; CDR3 protein: CAWSLGGLAGEQYF
D gene: TRBD2; V gene: TRBV5-1; J gene: TRBJ2-2; clone size: .; CDR3 DNA: TGCGCCAGCAGCTACCGAGCGGGGGATAACACCGGGGAGCTGTTTTTT; CDR3 protein: CASSYRAGDNTGELFF
D gene: .; V gene: TRBV6-5; J gene: TRBJ2-5; clone size: .; CDR3 DNA: TGTGCCAGCACACCCACAGGGTCCCGAGAGACCCAGTACTTC; CDR3 protein: CASTPTGSRETQYF
D gene: TRBD1; V gene: TRBV30; J gene: TRBJ2-3; clone size: .; CDR3 DNA: TGTGCCTGGAGCCGAGGGGGCCCAGATACGCAGTATTTT; CDR3 protein: CAWSRGGPDTQYF
D gene: .; V gene: TRBV4-2; J gene: TRBJ1-4; clone size: .; CDR3 DNA: TGTGCCAGCAGCCAGGCAGGGTCAACTAATGAAAAACTGTTTTTT; CDR3 protein: CASSQAGSTNEKLFF
D gene: .; V gene: TRBV7-2; J gene: TRBJ1-2; clone size: few; CDR3 DNA: TGTGCCAGCAGCTCTTACAGTGACTATGGCTACACCTTC; CDR3 protein: CASSSYSDYGYTF
D gene: TRBD2; V gene: TRBV7-2; J gene: TRBJ2-1; clone size: .; CDR3 DNA: TGTGCCAGCAGCTCCCGGGAGCGGGGTCTTTCTGAGCAGTTCTTC; CDR3 protein: CASSSRERGLSEQFF
D gene: .; V gene: TRBV25-1; J gene: TRBJ2-1; clone size: .; CDR3 DNA: TGTGCCAGCAGTGATGATCTAGGCGATGAGCAGTTCTTC; CDR3 protein: CASSDDLGDEQFF
D gene: .; V gene: TRBV18; J gene: TRBJ2-3; clone size: .; CDR3 DNA: TGTGCCAGCGTTGACAGGACGAACACAGATACGCAGTATTTT; CDR3 protein: CASVDRTNTDTQYF
D gene: .; V gene: TRBV5-1; J gene: TRBJ2-1; clone size: .; CDR3 DNA: TGCGCCAGCAGCTTGGCTGATAGCCGGAGCGAGCAGTTCTTC; CDR3 protein: CASSLADSRSEQFF
D gene: .; V gene: TRBV5-1; J gene: TRBJ2-1; clone size: .; CDR3 DNA: TGCGCCAGCAGCCCCCCACAGGGTTCAGACAATGAGCAGTTCTTC; CDR3 protein: CASSPPQGSDNEQFF
D gene: .; V gene: TRBV7-9; J gene: TRBJ2-1; clone size: .; CDR3 DNA: TGTGCCAGCACAAGAACCCAGGTGCAGTTCTTC; CDR3 protein: CASTRTQVQFF
D gene: TRBD1; V gene: TRBV18; J gene: TRBJ2-1; clone size: .; CDR3 DNA: TGTGCCAGCTCGCCGGGACAGGGCTACAATGAGCAGTTCTTC; CDR3 protein: CASSPGQGYNEQFF
D gene: .; V gene: TRBV10-2; J gene: TRBJ2-1; clone size: .; CDR3 DNA: TGCGCCAGCAGGCCCGGGATAATAGCCTACAATGAGCAGTTCTTC; CDR3 protein: CASRPGIIAYNEQFF
D gene: .; V gene: TRBV10-1; J gene: TRBJ1-3; clone size: .; CDR3 DNA: TGCGCCCCAGTGGGGGGAGCAGCTGGAAACACCATATATTTT; CDR3 protein: CAPVGGAAGNTIYF
D gene: .; V gene: TRBV9; J gene: TRBJ2-7; clone size: once; CDR3 DNA: TGTGCCAGCAGCGCCTACCCCGAACAGTCACCCAGCTCCTACGAGCAGTACTTC; CDR3 protein: CASSAYPEQSPSSYEQYF
D gene: .; V gene: TRBV10-3; J gene: TRBJ2-5; clone size: .; CDR3 DNA: TGTGCCATCAGTCTTGACGGAGGGGAGACCCAGTACTTC; CDR3 protein: CAISLDGGETQYF
D gene: .; V gene: TRBV6-2/TRBV6-3; J gene: TRBJ1-4; clone size: .; CDR3 DNA: TGTGCCAGCAGCCGGGCCGGGGGAGGTGAAAAACTGTTTTTT; CDR3 protein: CASSRAGGGEKLFF
D gene: TRBD1; V gene: TRBV30; J gene: TRBJ1-1; clone size: .; CDR3 DNA: TGTGCCTGGAGTGTAACAGGGGCAAGGCCTGAAGCTTTCTTT; CDR3 protein: CAWSVTGARPEAFF
D gene: TRBD1; V gene: TRBV6-1; J gene: TRBJ2-7; clone size: .; CDR3 DNA: TGTGCCAGCAGTGAACGAGGGACAGGGAGCGAGCAGTACTTC; CDR3 protein: CASSERGTGSEQYF
D gene: .; V gene: TRBV24-1; J gene: TRBJ2-2; clone size: few; CDR3 DNA: TGTGCCACCAGTGATTTAGGCCAGGGTTTGACCGGGGAGCTGTTTTTT; CDR3 protein: CATSDLGQGLTGELFF
D gene: TRBD2; V gene: TRBV5-1; J gene: TRBJ2-3; clone size: .; CDR3 DNA: TGCGCCAGCCGTCCCCTACTAGCGTCTTCAGATACGCAGTATTTT; CDR3 protein: CASRPLLASSDTQYF
D gene: TRBD1; V gene: TRBV4-2; J gene: TRBJ2-3; clone size: .; CDR3 DNA: TGTGCCAGCAGCCAAGTAACAGGGGGCGTAGATACGCAGTATTTT; CDR3 protein: CASSQVTGGVDTQYF
D gene: .; V gene: TRBV28; J gene: TRBJ2-3; clone size: .; CDR3 DNA: TGTGCCAGCGGGAGCATGGCGAGCACAGATACGCAGTATTTT; CDR3 protein: CASGSMASTDTQYF
D gene: .; V gene: TRBV27; J gene: TRBJ1-6; clone size: .; CDR3 DNA: TGTGCCAGCAGTTTATCCGCGCGTTCACCCCTCCACTTT; CDR3 protein: CASSLSARSPLHF
D gene: TRBD2; V gene: TRBV11-2; J gene: TRBJ2-1; clone size: .; CDR3 DNA: TGTGCCAGCAGCACCCTAGCGGGAGGTTACAATGAGCAGTTCTTC; CDR3 protein: CASSTLAGGYNEQFF
D gene: TRBD1; V gene: TRBV10-3; J gene: TRBJ1-1; clone size: once; CDR3 DNA: TGTGCCATCAGTGAGCCGGGACAGGGGGCGCGTACTGAAGCTTTCTTT; CDR3 protein: CAISEPGQGARTEAFF
D gene: .; V gene: TRBV6-6; J gene: TRBJ2-1; clone size: .; CDR3 DNA: TGTGCCAGCAGTCCCGGGCAGCGATTATCGGCGGGGAGCTCCTACAATGAGCAGTTCTTC; CDR3 protein: CASSPGQRLSAGSSYNEQFF
D gene: TRBD1; V gene: TRBV9; J gene: TRBJ2-7; clone size: once; CDR3 DNA: TGTGCCAGCACTCTCGGGACAGGCGGCGAGCAGTACTTC; CDR3 protein: CASTLGTGGEQYF
D gene: .; V gene: TRBV7-2; J gene: TRBJ1-3; clone size: .; CDR3 DNA: TGTGCCAGCAGCCCTCAATCCGGGTCCGGAAACACCATATATTTT; CDR3 protein: CASSPQSGSGNTIYF
D gene: .; V gene: TRBV6-5; J gene: TRBJ1-2; clone size: .; CDR3 DNA: TGTGCCAGCAGTTACCTCGGACGGGGCTATGGCTACACCTTC; CDR3 protein: CASSYLGRGYGYTF
D gene: TRBD1; V gene: TRBV5-5; J gene: TRBJ2-7; clone size: few; CDR3 DNA: TGTGCCAGCAGCTTCCGGACAGGGGAAAAGCAGTACTTC; CDR3 protein: CASSFRTGEKQYF
D gene: TRBD2; V gene: TRBV19; J gene: TRBJ2-3; clone size: .; CDR3 DNA: TGTGCCAGTAGTATCCGGACTAGCGGGAGTCGCACAGATACGCAGTATTTT; CDR3 protein: CASSIRTSGSRTDTQYF
D gene: .; V gene: TRBV9; J gene: TRBJ2-3; clone size: .; CDR3 DNA: TGTGCCAGCAGCGCTCACCAGGCGGGCGGGGATACGCAGTATTTT; CDR3 protein: CASSAHQAGGDTQYF
D gene: .; V gene: TRBV19; J gene: TRBJ1-5; clone size: .; CDR3 DNA: TGTGCCAGTAGTATCGTATCTCTGGACAGTAGCAATCAGCCCCAGCATTTT; CDR3 protein: CASSIVSLDSSNQPQHF
D gene: TRBD1; V gene: TRBV10-3; J gene: TRBJ1-2; clone size: .; CDR3 DNA: TGTGCCATCAGTGAGTCGACAGGGGGCTACACCTTC; CDR3 protein: CAISESTGGYTF
D gene: .; V gene: TRBV20-1; J gene: TRBJ1-4; clone size: .; CDR3 DNA: TGCAGTGCTAGTGAAGCAGGGGTTGTTGAAAAACTGTTTTTT; CDR3 protein: CSASEAGVVEKLFF
D gene: .; V gene: TRBV30; J gene: TRBJ2-7; clone size: few; CDR3 DNA: TGTGCCTGGAGTGGTGGGTTGAGGCACGAGCAGTACTTC; CDR3 protein: CAWSGGLRHEQYF
D gene: .; V gene: TRBV3-1/TRBV3-2; J gene: TRBJ2-3; clone size: .; CDR3 DNA: TGTGCCAGCAGCTATAGATCAGATACGCAGTATTTT; CDR3 protein: CASSYRSDTQYF
D gene: .; V gene: TRBV5-1; J gene: TRBJ1-2; clone size: .; CDR3 DNA: TGCGCCAGCAGCCCTTCAGGGATAAGTGGCTACACCTTC; CDR3 protein: CASSPSGISGYTF
D gene: .; V gene: TRBV28; J gene: TRBJ1-1; clone size: .; CDR3 DNA: TGTGCCAGCAGTTTAAGGGGACTCGGCACTGAAGCTTTCTTT; CDR3 protein: CASSLRGLGTEAFF
D gene: TRBD2; V gene: TRBV9; J gene: TRBJ2-3; clone size: .; CDR3 DNA: TGTGCCAGCAGCCCCGGGGGGGGGCGAGGCACAGATACGCAGTATTTT; CDR3 protein: CASSPGGGRGTDTQYF
D gene: .; V gene: TRBV21-1; J gene: TRBJ1-2; clone size: .; CDR3 DNA: TGTGCCAGCAGGAAACCCGGGACAGTCCCGATGTACGGCTACACCTTC; CDR3 protein: CASRKPGTVPMYGYTF
D gene: TRBD1; V gene: TRBV9; J gene: TRBJ1-2; clone size: .; CDR3 DNA: TGTGCCAGCAGCTCGAGGACAGGGGGCTATGGCTACACCTTC; CDR3 protein: CASSSRTGGYGYTF
D gene: TRBD2; V gene: TRBV6-2/TRBV6-3; J gene: TRBJ2-5; clone size: .; CDR3 DNA: TGTGCCAGCAGTTATTCTAGCGGGATCAAAGAGACCCAGTACTTC; CDR3 protein: CASSYSSGIKETQYF
D gene: .; V gene: TRBV7-2; J gene: TRBJ2-1; clone size: once; CDR3 DNA: TGTGCCAGCAGCCACCAAGGGGTAGAGCAGTTCTTC; CDR3 protein: CASSHQGVEQFF
D gene: .; V gene: TRBV30; J gene: TRBJ1-2; clone size: .; CDR3 DNA: TGTGCCCGGTACAGGTGGGCAGGAGCTACCTATGGCTACACCTTC; CDR3 protein: CARYRWAGATYGYTF
D gene: TRBD2; V gene: TRBV11-3; J gene: TRBJ2-1; clone size: .; CDR3 DNA: TGTGCCAGCAGCGACGGCGGCGGAGCGGGGCTGTTCTTC; CDR3 protein: CASSDGGGAGLFF
D gene: .; V gene: TRBV5-6; J gene: TRBJ1-1; clone size: .; CDR3 DNA: TGTGCCAGCAGCCTTCGGTCCCAAGCTTTCTTT; CDR3 protein: CASSLRSQAFF
D gene: .; V gene: TRBV3-1/TRBV3-2; J gene: TRBJ1-4; clone size: once; CDR3 DNA: TGTGCCAGCAGCCAAGAGTTGACAGCAGAAAAACTGTTTTTT; CDR3 protein: CASSQELTAEKLFF